This passage covers 14 T cell receptor beta chains from one sample sequenced in a study of cytomegalovirus exposure and HLA in healthy donors. The PCR used 60 Vbeta and 13 Jbeta primers. TCRdb's copy holds only in-frame clones and misses some; the assay was immunoSEQ multiplex PCR. Recorded for this sample: 53,000 or so clones. Sequencing was done on a sample of PBMCs. These receptors all stem from a man aged 18 to 29 in good health and CMV-seropositive.

The genes are TRBV5-5 and TRBJ2-3, with 8 bases aligning to TRBD1. CDR1 and CDR2 (germline): SGHKS, YYEKEE (reference sequence). The CDR3 runs to 13 residues. The trim removed 4 bases at V and 4 bases at J, leaving 2 bases unmatched. CDR3 amino acids: CASSRQGPDTQYF. The CDR3 region has the DNA TGTGCCAGCAGCAGACAGGGGCCAGATACGCAGTATTTT. The whole variable domain, remainder taken from reference TRBV5-5 and TRBJ2-3, is DAGVTQSPTHLIKTRGQQVTLRCSPISGHKSVSWYQQVLGQGPQFIFQYYEKEERGRGNFPDRFSARQFPNYSSELNVNALLLGDSALYLCASSRQGPDTQYFGPGTRLTVL.

The chain links TRBV19 to TRBJ1-1, with 9 bases that match TRBD1. The germline V gene encodes CDR1 LNHDA and CDR2 SQIVND (reference sequence). The CDR3 is made up of 16 amino acids. V dropped 6 bases and J dropped 3; count of bases not matched to a gene: 11. The CDR3 DNA follows: TGTGCCAGTAGAAAACAGGGGGCAGGGGTGTACACTGAAGCTTTCTTT. It yields the protein CASRKQGAGVYTEAFF.

As regards this clone: At the DNA level, this CDR3 is encoded by other sequences in the same sample as well. The CDR3 DNA reads as TGTGCCATCAAAGGGCTAGCGTACGAGCAGTACTTC. As protein: CAIKGLAYEQYF. This chain uses TRBV10-3 with TRBJ2-7; D is possibly TRBD2 (6 bases). Trimming left V 7 bases short and J 4 bases short, with 11 bases between. CDR3 length equals 12 residues. Germline-derived CDR1 and CDR2 are ENHRY and SYGVKD.

About this clone: At one end, the junction sequence differs from germline, possibly due to a read error. Other DNA sequences in the sample encode the same CDR3. The chain is built from TRBV19 and TRBJ1-5, with a possible D match to TRBD1 (6 bases). The CDR3 covers 16 residues. Germline lookup yields CDR1 LNHDA and CDR2 SQIVND (reference sequence). The CDR3 spells CASTEGEGVSNQPQHF. The CDR3 nucleotides are TGCGCCAGTACCGAGGGGGAGGGTGTAAGCAATCAGCCCCAGCATTTT.

V usage is TRBV2 and J usage is TRBJ2-1; the match to TRBD2 covers 9 bases. CDR1 SNHLY and CDR2 FYNNEI come from the germline V gene. The V and J ends lost 6 bases and 5 bases, in that order; junction bases with no gene match: 2. This CDR3 comprises 13 residues. The CDR3 is CASRLAGDNEQFF. In nucleotides, the CDR3 is TGTGCCAGCAGATTAGCGGGGGACAATGAGCAGTTCTTC.

The rearrangement joins TRBV30 to TRBJ1-2; the D gene is possibly TRBD1 (6 bases). The ends were cut back, 2 bases at V and 7 bases at J, with 11 bases in the middle. In germline, CDR1 is GTSNPN, CDR2 SVGIG (reference sequence). CDR3 length: 12 amino acids. The CDR3 sequence is CAWSSSGVGYTF. The CDR3 region has the DNA TGTGCCTGGAGTTCCTCAGGGGTTGGCTACACCTTC.

The genes are TRBV7-6 and TRBJ1-5; perhaps TRBD1 as D (5 bases). With 4 bases removed from V and 2 bases from J, the gap between germline ends came to 12 bases. The length of the CDR3 is 15 residues. Germline V gene sequence: CDR1 SGHVS, CDR2 FNYEAQ. The CDR3 nucleotides are TGTGCCAGCAGCTCCGGGACTACGGGCAATCAGCCCCAGCATTTT. It translates to CASSSGTTGNQPQHF.

V gene TRBV10-3 combines with J gene TRBJ2-5; 11 nucleotides match TRBD2. The last part of the DNA fits TRBJ2-7 better; the J call may be wrong. There are 14 residues in the CDR3. Germline CDR1 ENHRY, CDR2 SYGVKD. CDR3 amino acids: CAIRRGLADYEQYF. CDR3 DNA: TGTGCCATCAGGAGGGGACTAGCGGACTACGAGCAGTACTTC.

This chain joins TRBV19 and TRBJ1-1; 7 bases fit TRBD1. Germline-derived CDR1 and CDR2 are LNHDA and SQIVND (reference sequence). The CDR3 contains 13 residues. V was pared by 5 bases and J by 7 bases, with 7 bases of the junction left unmatched. This chain's CDR3 is CASSLRGLDEAFF. In nucleotides, the CDR3 is TGTGCCAGTAGTTTAAGGGGGCTGGATGAAGCTTTCTTT.

The genes are TRBV7-6 and TRBJ1-3; D gene uncertain. The CDR3 is 16 residues long. Trimming took off 5 bases at V and 0 bases at J, with 14 bases between the two ends. CDR1 and CDR2 from the germline V gene are SGHVS and FNYEAQ. The CDR3 DNA reads TGTGCCAGCAGCGAAACAGCGGAAAGCTCTGGAAACACCATATATTTT. It translates to CASSETAESSGNTIYF.

V and J are TRBV2 and TRBJ1-4; 7 nucleotides align to TRBD1. Germline CDR1 is SNHLY and CDR2 is FYNNEI. With V trimmed by 3 bases and J by 5 bases, 6 bases remained unmatched. The CDR3 is 15 amino acids. The CDR3 nucleotides are TGTGCCAGCAGTGACCCTGCAGGGGGAAATGAAAAACTGTTTTTT. Protein sequence: CASSDPAGGNEKLFF.

V gene TRBV7-2 combines with J gene TRBJ2-1; no definite D call. Germline CDR1 SGHTA, CDR2 FQGNSA. With 0 bases removed from V and 2 bases from J, the gap between germline ends came to 8 bases. The CDR3 has 15 residues. The CDR3: CASSLATVAYNEQFF. In DNA, the CDR3 is TGTGCCAGCAGCTTAGCAACTGTAGCCTACAATGAGCAGTTCTTC.

The genes are TRBV19 and TRBJ1-5; D ambiguous. Per germline, CDR1 LNHDA and CDR2 SQIVND (reference sequence). V gave up 7 bases and J gave up 4 bases, with 11 bases separating them. The CDR3 runs 13 residues. The DNA of the CDR3 is TGTGCCAGTACCGGCCAGGTTAATCAGCCCCAGCATTTT. Translated: CASTGQVNQPQHF.

As for this clone: One junction end disagrees with the germline gene, perhaps due to a read error. Here the CDR3 DNA reads TGTGCCAGCAGTTTAGTATCCGGACACACGAACACCGAAGCTTTCTTT. It specifies CASSLVSGHTNTEAFF. The chain carries TRBV27 and TRBJ1-1; D is perhaps TRBD1 (5 bases). The length of the CDR3 is 16 residues. From germline, CDR1 is MNHEY and CDR2 SMNVEV (reference sequence).